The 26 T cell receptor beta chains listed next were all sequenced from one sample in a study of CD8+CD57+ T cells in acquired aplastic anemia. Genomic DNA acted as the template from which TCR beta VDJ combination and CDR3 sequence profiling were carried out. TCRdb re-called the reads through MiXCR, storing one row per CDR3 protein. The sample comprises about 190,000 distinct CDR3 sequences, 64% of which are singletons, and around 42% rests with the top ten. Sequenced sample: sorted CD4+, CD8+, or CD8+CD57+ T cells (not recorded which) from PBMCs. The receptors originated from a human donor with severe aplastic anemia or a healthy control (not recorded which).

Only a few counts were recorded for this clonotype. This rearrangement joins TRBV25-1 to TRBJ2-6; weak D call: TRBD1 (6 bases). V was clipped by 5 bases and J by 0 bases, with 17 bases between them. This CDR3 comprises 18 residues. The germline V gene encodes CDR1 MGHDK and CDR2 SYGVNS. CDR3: CASSPTEGQNSGANVLTF. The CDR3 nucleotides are TGTGCCAGCAGTCCCACCGAGGGACAAAACTCTGGGGCCAACGTCCTGACTTTC.

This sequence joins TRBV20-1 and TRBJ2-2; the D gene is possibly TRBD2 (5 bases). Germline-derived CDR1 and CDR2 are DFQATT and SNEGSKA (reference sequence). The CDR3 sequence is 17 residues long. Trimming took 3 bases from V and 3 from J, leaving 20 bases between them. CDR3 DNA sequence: TGCAGTGCTAGCGCGTTTCGAGGGTCCGGGGACACCGGGGAGCTGTTTTTT. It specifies CSASAFRGSGDTGELFF.

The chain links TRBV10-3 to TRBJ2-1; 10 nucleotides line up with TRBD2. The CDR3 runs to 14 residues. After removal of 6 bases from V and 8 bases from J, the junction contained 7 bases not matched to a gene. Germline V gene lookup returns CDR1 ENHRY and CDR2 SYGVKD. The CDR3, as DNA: TGTGCCATCAGCGCTAGCGGGAGCGGCGATGAGCAGTTCTTC. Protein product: CAISASGSGDEQFF.

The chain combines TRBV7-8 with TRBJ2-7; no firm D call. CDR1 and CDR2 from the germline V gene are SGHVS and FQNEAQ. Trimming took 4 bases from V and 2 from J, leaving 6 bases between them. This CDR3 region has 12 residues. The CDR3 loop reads CASSSATYEQYF. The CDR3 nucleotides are TGTGCCAGCAGCTCAGCCACCTACGAGCAGTACTTC.

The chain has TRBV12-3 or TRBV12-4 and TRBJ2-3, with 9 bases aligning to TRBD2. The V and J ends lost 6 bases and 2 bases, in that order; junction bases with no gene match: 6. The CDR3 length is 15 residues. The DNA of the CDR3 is TGTGCCAGCAGGCCGGGACTAGCTTTCACAGATACGCAGTATTTT. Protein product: CASRPGLAFTDTQYF.

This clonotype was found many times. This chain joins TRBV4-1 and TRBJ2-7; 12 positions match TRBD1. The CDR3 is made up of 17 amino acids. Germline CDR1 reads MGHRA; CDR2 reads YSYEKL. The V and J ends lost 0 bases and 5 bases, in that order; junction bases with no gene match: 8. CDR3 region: CASSQDPGTGGYHEQYF. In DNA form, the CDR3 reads TGCGCCAGCAGCCAAGATCCGGGGACAGGGGGCTACCACGAGCAGTACTTC.

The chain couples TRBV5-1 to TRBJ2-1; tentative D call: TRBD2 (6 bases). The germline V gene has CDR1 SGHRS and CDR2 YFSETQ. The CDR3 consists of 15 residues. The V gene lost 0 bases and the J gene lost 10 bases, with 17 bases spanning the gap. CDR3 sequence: CASSLGLAISREQFF. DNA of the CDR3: TGCGCCAGCAGCTTGGGGCTAGCGATATCAAGGGAGCAGTTCTTC.

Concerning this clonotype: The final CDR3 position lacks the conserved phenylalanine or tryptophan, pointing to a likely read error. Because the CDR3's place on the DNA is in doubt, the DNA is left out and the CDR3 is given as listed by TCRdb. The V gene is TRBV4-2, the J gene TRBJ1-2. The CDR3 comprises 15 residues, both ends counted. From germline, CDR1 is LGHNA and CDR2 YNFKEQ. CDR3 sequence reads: CASSQDPLAVYGYAS.

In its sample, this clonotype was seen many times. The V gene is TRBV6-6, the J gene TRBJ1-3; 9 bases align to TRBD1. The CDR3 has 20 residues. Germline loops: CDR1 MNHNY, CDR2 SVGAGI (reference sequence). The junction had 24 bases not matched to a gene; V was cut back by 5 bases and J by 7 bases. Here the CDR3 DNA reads TGTGCCAGCAGTACCGTGGTGGGACAGGGATTGACTGAGTCAAGGAACACCATATATTTT. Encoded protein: CASSTVVGQGLTESRNTIYF.

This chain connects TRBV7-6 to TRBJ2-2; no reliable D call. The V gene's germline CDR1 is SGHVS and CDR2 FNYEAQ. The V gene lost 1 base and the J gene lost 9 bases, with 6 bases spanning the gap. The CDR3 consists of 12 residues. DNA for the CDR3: TGTGCCAGCAGCTTAGTTTGGCGGGAGCTGTTTTTT. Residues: CASSLVWRELFF.

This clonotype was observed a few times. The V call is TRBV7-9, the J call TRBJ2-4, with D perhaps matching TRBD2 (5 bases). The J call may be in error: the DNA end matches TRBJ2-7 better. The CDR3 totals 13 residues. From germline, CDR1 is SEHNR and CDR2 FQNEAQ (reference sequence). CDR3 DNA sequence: TGTGCCAGCAGCTTGGTAGGAGGCCACGAGCAGTACTTC. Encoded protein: CASSLVGGHEQYF.

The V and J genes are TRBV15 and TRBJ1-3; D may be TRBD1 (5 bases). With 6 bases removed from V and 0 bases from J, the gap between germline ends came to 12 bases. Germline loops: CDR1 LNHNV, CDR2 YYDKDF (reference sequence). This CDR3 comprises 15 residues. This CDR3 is CATRERGPSGNTIYF. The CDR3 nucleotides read TGTGCCACCAGAGAAAGGGGTCCCTCTGGAAACACCATATATTTT.

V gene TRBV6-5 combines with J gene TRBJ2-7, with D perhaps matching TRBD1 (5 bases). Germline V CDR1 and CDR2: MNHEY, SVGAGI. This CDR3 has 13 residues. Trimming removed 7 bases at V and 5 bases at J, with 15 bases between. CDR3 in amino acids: CASNDYRSNEQYF. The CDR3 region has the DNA TGTGCCAGCAATGATTACAGGAGCAACGAGCAGTACTTC.

The CDR3 loop reads CASQPSSGTYEQYF. DNA for the CDR3: TGTGCCAGTCAACCTTCTAGCGGGACCTACGAGCAGTACTTC. The genes are TRBV7-3 and TRBJ2-7; 9 bases agree with TRBD2. The CDR3 runs to 14 residues. Germline V gives CDR1 SGHTA, CDR2 FQGTGA. The trim removed 9 bases at V and 2 bases at J, leaving 8 bases unmatched.

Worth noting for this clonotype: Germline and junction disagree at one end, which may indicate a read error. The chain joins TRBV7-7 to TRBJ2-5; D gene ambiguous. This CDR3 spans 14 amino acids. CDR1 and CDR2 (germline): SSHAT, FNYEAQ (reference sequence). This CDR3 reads CASSLVGYGETQYF. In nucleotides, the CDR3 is TGTGCTAGCAGCTTAGTAGGTTATGGCGAGACCCAGTACTTC.

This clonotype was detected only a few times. This chain's CDR3 is CATSEGFYGYTF. The CDR3 bases are TGTGCCACCAGTGAGGGATTCTATGGCTACACCTTC. This sequence joins TRBV24-1 and TRBJ1-2; D is undetermined. Trimming removed 4 bases at V and 4 bases at J, with 6 bases between. The length of the CDR3 is 12 residues. Germline lookup yields CDR1 KGHDR and CDR2 SFDVKD.

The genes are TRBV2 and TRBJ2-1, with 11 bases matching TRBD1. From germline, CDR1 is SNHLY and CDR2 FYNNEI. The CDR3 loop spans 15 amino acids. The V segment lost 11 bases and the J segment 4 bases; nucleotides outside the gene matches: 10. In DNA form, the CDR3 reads TGTGCCTGCACTCAGGACAGGGGGCTTTACAATGAGCAGTTCTTC. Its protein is CACTQDRGLYNEQFF.

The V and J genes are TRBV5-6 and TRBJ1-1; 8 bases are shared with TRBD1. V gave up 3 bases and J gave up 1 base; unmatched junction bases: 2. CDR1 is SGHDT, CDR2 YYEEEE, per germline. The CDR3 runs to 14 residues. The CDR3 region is CASSWTGWNTEAFF. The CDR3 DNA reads TGTGCCAGCAGCTGGACAGGGTGGAACACTGAAGCTTTCTTT.

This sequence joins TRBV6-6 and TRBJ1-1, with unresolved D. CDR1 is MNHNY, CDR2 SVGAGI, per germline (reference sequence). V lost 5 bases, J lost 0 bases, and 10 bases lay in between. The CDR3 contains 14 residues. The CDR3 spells CASSGGLMNTEAFF. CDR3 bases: TGTGCCAGCAGTGGAGGACTGATGAACACTGAAGCTTTCTTT.

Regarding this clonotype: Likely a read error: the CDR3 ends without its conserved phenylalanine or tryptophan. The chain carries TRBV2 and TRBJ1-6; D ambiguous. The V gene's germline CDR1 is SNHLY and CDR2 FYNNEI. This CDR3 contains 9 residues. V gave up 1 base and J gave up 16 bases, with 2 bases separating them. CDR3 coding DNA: TGTGCCAGCAGTGAAGGACTCCACTCT. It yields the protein CASSEGLHS.

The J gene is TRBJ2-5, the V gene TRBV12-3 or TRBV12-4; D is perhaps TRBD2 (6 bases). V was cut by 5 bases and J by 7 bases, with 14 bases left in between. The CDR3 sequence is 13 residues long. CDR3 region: CASSPPEGWTQYF. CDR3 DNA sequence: TGTGCCAGCAGTCCGCCGGAGGGATGGACCCAGTACTTC.

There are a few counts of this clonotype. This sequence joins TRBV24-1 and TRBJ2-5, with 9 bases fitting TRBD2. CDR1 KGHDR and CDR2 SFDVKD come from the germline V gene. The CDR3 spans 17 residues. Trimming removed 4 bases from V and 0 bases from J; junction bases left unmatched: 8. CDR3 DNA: TGTGCCACCAGTGAGGGTGCTAGCGGGACGTACCAAGAGACCCAGTACTTC. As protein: CATSEGASGTYQETQYF.

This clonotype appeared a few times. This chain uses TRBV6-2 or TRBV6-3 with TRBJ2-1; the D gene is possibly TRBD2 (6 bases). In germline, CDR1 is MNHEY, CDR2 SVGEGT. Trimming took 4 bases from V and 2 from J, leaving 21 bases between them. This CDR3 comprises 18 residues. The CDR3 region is CASSSALRGGVTYNEQFF. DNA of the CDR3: TGTGCCAGCAGTTCGGCTCTTAGGGGCGGGGTTACCTACAATGAGCAGTTCTTC.

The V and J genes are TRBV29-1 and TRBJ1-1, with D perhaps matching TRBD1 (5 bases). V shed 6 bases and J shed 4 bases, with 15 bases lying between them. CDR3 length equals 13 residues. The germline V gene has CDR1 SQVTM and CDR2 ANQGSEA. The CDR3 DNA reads TGCAGCGTGGGTCGACAGATACCCACTGAAGCTTTCTTT. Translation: CSVGRQIPTEAFF.

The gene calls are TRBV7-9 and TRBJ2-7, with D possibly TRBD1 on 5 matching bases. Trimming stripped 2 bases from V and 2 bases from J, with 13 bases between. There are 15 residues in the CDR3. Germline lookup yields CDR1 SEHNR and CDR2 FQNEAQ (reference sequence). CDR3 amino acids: CASSLFQGDTYEQYF. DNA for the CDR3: TGTGCCAGCAGCTTATTCCAGGGCGATACCTACGAGCAGTACTTC.

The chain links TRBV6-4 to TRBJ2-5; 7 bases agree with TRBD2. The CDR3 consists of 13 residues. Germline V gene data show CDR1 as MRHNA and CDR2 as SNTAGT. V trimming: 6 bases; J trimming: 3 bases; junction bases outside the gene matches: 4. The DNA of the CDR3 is TGTGCCAGCAGCAAAACTAGCGAAGAGACCCAGTACTTC. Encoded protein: CASSKTSEETQYF.